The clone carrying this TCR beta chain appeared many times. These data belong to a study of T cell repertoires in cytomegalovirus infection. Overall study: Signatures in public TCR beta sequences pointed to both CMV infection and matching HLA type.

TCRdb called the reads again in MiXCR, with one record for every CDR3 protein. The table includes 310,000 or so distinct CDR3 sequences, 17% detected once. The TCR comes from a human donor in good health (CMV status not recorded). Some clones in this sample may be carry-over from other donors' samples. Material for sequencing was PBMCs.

Here the CDR3 DNA reads TGTGCCAGCAGCTCGGGGACCATTAAAACCGGGGAGCTGTTTTTT. Its protein is CASSSGTIKTGELFF. The chain combines TRBV7-2 with TRBJ2-2; D is possibly TRBD1 or TRBD2 (5 bases each). The length of the CDR3 is 15 residues. Germline CDR1 is SGHTA and CDR2 is FQGNSA. V was trimmed by 4 bases and J by 5 bases, leaving 14 bases between them.